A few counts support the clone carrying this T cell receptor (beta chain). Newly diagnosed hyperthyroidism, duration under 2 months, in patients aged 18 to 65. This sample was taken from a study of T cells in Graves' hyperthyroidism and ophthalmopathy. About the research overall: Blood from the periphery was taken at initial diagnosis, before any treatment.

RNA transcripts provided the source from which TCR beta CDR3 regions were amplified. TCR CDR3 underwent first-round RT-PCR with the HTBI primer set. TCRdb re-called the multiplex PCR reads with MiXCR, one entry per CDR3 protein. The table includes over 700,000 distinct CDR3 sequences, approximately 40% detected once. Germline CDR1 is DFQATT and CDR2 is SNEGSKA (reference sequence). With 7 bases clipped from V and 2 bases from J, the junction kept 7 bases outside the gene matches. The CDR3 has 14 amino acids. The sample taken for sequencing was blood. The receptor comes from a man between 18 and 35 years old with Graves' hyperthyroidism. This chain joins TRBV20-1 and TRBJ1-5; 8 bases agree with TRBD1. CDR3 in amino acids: CSVSGGEGNQPQHF. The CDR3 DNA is TGCAGTGTCTCAGGGGGCGAGGGCAATCAGCCCCAGCATTTT.